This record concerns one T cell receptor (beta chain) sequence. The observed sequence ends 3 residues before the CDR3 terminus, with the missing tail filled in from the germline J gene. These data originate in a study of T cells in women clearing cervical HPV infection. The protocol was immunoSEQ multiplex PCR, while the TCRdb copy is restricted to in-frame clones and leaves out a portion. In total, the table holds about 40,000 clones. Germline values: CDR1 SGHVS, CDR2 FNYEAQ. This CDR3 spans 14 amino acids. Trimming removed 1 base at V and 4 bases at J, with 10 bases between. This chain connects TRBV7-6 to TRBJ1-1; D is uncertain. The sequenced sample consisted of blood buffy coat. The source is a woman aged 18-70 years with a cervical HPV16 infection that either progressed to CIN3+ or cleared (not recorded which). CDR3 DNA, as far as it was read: TGTGCCAGCAGCTTAGGGGTGGGCCCCACTGAA. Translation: CASSLGVGPTE. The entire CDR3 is CASSLGVGPTEAFF.